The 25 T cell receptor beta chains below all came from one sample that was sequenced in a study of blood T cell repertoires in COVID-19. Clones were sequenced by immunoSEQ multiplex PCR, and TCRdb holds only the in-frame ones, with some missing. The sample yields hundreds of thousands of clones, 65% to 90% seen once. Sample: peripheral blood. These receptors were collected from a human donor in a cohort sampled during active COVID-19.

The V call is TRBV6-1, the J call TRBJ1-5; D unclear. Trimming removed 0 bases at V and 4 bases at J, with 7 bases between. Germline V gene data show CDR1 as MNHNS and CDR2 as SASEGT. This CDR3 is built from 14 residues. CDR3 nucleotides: TGTGCCAGCAGTGAAGCTTGGCTGAATCAGCCCCAGCATTTT. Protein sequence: CASSEAWLNQPQHF.

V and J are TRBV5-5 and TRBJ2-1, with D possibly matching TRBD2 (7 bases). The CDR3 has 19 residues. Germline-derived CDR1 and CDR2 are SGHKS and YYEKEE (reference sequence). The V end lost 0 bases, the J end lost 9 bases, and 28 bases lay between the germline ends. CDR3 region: CASSLDGWGGRPNSSEQFF. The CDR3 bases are TGTGCCAGCAGCTTGGACGGCTGGGGGGGCCGCCCCAATTCCAGTGAGCAGTTCTTC.

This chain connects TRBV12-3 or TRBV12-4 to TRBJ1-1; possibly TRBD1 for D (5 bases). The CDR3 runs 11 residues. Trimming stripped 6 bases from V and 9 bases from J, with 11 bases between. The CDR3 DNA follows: TGTGCCAGCAGCTCGGGGGGACAAGCTTTCTTT. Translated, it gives CASSSGGQAFF.

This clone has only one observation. In DNA, the CDR3 is TGCAGTGCTACTAGCTCCGGGGAGCTGTTTTTT. This gives the protein CSATSSGELFF. The chain couples TRBV20-1 to TRBJ2-2, with a tentative D call TRBD2 (5 bases). CDR3 length: 11 residues. V dropped 4 bases and J dropped 6 bases, with 6 bases sitting between them. Per the germline V gene, CDR1 is DFQATT and CDR2 is SNEGSKA (reference sequence).

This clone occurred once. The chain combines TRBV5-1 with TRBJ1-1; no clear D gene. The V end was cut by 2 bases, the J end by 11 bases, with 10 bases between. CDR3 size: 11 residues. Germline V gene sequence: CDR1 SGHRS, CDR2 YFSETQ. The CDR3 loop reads CASSFGSLAFF. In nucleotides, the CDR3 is TGCGCCAGCAGCTTCGGGTCCTTGGCTTTCTTT. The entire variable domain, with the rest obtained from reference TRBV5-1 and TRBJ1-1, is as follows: KAGVTQTPRYLIKTRGQQVTLSCSPISGHRSVSWYQQTPGQGLQFLFEYFSETQRNKGNFPGRFSGRQFSNSRSEMNVSTLELGDSALYLCASSFGSLAFFGQGTRLTVV.

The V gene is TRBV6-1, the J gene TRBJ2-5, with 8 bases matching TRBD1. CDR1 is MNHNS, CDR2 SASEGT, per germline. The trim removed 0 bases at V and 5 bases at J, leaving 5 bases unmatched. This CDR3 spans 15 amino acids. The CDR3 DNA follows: TGTGCCAGCAGTGAAGCAGACAGGGGCTGGGAGACCCAGTACTTC. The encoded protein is CASSEADRGWETQYF.

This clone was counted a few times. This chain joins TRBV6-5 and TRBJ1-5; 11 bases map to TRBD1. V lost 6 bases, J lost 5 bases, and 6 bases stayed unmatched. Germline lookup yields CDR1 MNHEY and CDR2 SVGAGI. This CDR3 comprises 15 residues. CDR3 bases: TGTGCCAGCAGCTTGGGACAGGGGGGGCATCAGCCCCAGCATTTT. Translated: CASSLGQGGHQPQHF.

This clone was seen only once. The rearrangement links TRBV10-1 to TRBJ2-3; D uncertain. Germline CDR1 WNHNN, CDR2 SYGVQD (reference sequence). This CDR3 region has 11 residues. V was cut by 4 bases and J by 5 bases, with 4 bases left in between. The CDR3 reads CASSVRDTQYF. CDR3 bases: TGCGCCAGCAGTGTTAGAGATACGCAGTATTTT.

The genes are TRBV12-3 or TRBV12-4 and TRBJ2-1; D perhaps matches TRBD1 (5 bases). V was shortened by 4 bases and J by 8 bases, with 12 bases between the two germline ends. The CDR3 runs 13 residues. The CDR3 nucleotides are TGTGCCAGCAGTTGGATGGGGCACCATGAGCAGTTCTTC. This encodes CASSWMGHHEQFF.

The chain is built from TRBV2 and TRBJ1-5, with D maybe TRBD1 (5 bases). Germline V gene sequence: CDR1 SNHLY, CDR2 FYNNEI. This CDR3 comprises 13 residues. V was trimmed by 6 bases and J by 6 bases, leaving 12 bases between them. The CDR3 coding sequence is TGTGCCAGCAGGGACATGAATGGTCAGCCCCAGCATTTT. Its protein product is CASRDMNGQPQHF.

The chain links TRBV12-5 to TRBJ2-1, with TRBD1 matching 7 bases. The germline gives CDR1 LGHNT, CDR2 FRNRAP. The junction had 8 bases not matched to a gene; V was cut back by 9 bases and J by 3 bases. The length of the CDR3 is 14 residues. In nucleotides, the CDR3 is TGTGCTAGCCGAGGACAGGAGAACTACAATGAGCAGTTCTTC. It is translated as CASRGQENYNEQFF. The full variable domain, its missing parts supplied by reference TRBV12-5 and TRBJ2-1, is DARVTQTPRHKVTEMGQEVTMRCQPILGHNTVFWYRQTMMQGLELLAYFRNRAPLDDSGMPKDRFSAEMPDATLATLKIQPSEPRDSAVYFCASRGQENYNEQFFGPGTRLTVL.

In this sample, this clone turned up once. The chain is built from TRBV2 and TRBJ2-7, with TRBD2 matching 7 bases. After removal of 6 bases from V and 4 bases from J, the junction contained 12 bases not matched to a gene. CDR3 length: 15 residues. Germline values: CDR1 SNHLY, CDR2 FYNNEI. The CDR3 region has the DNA TGTGCCAGCAGCCCTGGGACTAATGGGCTATACGAGCAGTACTTC. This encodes CASSPGTNGLYEQYF.

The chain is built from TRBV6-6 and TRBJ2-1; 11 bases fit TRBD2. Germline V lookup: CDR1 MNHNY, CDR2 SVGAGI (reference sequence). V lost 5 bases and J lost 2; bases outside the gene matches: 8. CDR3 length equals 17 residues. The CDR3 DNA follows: TGTGCCAGCAGTCTCCGGACTAGCGGGTACACCTACAATGAGCAGTTCTTC. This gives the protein CASSLRTSGYTYNEQFF.

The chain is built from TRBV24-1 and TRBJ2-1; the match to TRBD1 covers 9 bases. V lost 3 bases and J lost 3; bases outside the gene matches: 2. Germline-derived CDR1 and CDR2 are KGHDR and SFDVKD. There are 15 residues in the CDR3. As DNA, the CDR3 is TGTGCCACCAGTGATGGGGGACAGGGCTACAATGAGCAGTTCTTC. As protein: CATSDGGQGYNEQFF.

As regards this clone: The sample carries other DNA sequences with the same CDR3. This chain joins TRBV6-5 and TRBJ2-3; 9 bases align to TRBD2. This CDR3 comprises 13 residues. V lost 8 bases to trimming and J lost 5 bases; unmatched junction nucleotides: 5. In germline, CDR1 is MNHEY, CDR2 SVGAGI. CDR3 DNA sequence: TGTGCCAGCCGAGCGGGGGGAGTAGATACGCAGTATTTT. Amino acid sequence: CASRAGGVDTQYF.

CDR3 sequence: CASEVGDPSAIEAFF. CDR3 DNA: TGTGCCAGCGAAGTGGGCGACCCATCCGCTATTGAAGCTTTCTTT. The rearrangement uses TRBV7-9 and TRBJ1-1; D is undetermined. The CDR3 extends over 15 amino acids. Germline assignment: CDR1 SEHNR and CDR2 FQNEAQ (reference sequence). V was trimmed by 8 bases and J by 7 bases, leaving 23 bases between them.

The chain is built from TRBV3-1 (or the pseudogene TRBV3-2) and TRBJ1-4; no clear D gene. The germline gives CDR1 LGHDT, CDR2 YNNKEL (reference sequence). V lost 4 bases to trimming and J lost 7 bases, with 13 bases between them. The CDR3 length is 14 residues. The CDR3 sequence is CASSPLAGAEKLFF. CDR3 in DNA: TGTGCCAGCAGCCCCCTGGCGGGCGCTGAAAAACTGTTTTTT.

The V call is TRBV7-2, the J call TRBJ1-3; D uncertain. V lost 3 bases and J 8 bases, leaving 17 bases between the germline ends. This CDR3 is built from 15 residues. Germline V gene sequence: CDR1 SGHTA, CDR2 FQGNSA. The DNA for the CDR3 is TGTGCCAGCAGCTTTTTGGGTATTGCTCGGGACACCATATATTTT. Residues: CASSFLGIARDTIYF.

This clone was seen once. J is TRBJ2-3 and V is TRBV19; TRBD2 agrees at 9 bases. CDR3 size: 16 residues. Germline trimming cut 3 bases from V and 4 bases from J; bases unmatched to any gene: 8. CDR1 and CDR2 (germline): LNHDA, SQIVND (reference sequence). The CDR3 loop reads CASSIRASGEADTQYF. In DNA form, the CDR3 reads TGTGCCAGTAGTATTAGGGCTAGCGGGGAGGCAGATACGCAGTATTTT.

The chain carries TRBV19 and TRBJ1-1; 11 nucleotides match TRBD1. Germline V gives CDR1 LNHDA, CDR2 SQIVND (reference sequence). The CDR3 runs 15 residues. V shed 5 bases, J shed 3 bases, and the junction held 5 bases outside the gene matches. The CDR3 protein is CASSPGTGGHTEAFF. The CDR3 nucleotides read TGTGCCAGTAGTCCAGGGACAGGGGGGCACACTGAAGCTTTCTTT.

The CDR3 here is CASSQDWLTDTQYF. The CDR3 DNA reads as TGTGCCAGCAGTCAGGACTGGCTCACAGATACGCAGTATTTT. The rearrangement links TRBV11-2 to TRBJ2-3, with D perhaps TRBD2 (5 bases). The CDR3 covers 14 residues. Looked up from germline, CDR1 is SGHAT and CDR2 is FQNNGV. V dropped 6 bases and J dropped 2 bases, with 12 bases sitting between them.

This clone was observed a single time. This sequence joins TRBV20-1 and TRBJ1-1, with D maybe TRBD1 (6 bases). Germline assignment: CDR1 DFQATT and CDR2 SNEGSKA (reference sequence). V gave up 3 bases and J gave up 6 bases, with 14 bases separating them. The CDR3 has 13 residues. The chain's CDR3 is CSASYRDVAEAFF. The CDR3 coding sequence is TGCAGTGCTAGTTACAGGGATGTGGCTGAAGCTTTCTTT.

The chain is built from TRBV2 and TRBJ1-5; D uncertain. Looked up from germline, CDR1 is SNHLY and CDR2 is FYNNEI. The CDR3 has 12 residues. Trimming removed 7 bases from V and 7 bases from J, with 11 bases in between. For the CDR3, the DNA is TGTGCCAGCAATGGAGGGAACCAGCCCCAGCATTTT. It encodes CASNGGNQPQHF.

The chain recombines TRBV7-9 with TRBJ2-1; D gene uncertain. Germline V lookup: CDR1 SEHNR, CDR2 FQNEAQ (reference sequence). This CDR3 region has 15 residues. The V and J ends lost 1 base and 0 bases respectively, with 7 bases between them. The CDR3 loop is CASSLGMSSYNEQFF. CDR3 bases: TGTGCCAGCAGCTTAGGTATGAGCTCCTACAATGAGCAGTTCTTC.

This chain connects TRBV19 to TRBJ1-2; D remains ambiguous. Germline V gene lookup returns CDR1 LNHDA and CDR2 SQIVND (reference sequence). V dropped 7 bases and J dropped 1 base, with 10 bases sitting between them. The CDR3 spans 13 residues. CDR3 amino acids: CASTESHNYGYTF. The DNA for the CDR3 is TGTGCCAGTACTGAAAGCCATAACTATGGCTACACCTTC.